The clone carrying this T cell receptor beta chain has only a few counts. This sample was included in a study of T-cell memory formation after mild COVID-19. Turning to the study itself: For the most part, TCR clusters were specific to one donor.

TCRdb analysed the 5' RACE reads with MiXCR anew, one entry per CDR3 protein. Of around 340,000 distinct CDR3 sequences listed, roughly an eighth are singletons. The CDR3 has 15 amino acids. The J segment lost 2 bases and the V segment lost 4 bases, leaving 0 bases of the junction unmatched. Germline-derived CDR1 and CDR2 are LGHNA and YSLEER. The clonotype was recovered from a man aged 18-30 years who had mild COVID-19 (a few samples of this study predate the infection). Cell type and time point are not known. The material sequenced was PBMCs or a T cell subset sorted from them (not recorded which). This chain links TRBV4-3 with TRBJ2-7, with TRBD2 identical over 15 bases. The CDR3 nucleotides read TGCGCCAGCAGCCGGACTAGCGGGGGGGCCTACGAGCAGTACTTC. It is translated as CASSRTSGGAYEQYF.